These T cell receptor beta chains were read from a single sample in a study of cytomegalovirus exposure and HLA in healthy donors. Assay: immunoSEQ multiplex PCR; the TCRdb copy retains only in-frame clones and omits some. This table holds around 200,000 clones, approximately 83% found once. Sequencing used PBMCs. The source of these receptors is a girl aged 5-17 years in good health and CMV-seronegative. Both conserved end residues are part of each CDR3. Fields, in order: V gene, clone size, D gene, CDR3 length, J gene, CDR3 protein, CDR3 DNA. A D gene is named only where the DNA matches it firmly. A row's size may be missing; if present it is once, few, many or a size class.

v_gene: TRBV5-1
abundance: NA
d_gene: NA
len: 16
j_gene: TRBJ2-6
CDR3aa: CASSLDSASGANVLTF
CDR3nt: TGCGCCAGCAGCTTGGACAGTGCCTCTGGGGCCAACGTCCTGACTTTC

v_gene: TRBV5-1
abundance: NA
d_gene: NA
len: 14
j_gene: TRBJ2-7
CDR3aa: CASSDIAYPNEQYF
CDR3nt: TGCGCCAGCAGCGATATAGCTTATCCCAACGAGCAGTACTTC

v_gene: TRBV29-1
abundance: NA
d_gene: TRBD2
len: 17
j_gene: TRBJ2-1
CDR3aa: CSVEDNGAGGYYNEQFF
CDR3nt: TGCAGCGTTGAAGATAATGGAGCGGGAGGTTATTACAATGAGCAGTTCTTC

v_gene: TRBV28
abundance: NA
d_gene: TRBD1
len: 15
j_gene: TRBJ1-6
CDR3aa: CASIWGTGNNSPLHF
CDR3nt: TGTGCCAGCATCTGGGGGACAGGGAATAATTCACCCCTCCACTTT

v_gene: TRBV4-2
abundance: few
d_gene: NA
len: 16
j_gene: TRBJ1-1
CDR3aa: CASSQDLLMANTEAFF
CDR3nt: TGTGCCAGCAGCCAAGATCTTTTGATGGCGAACACTGAAGCTTTCTTT

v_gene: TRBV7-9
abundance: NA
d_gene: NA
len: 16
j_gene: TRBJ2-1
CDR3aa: CASNSDGRGPYNEQFF
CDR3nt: TGTGCCAGCAATTCTGATGGAAGAGGGCCCTACAATGAGCAGTTCTTC

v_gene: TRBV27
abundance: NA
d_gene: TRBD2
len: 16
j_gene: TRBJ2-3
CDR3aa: CASSSPGTSGHRAQYF
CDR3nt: TGTGCCAGCAGTTCTCCCGGGACTAGCGGGCACCGGGCGCAGTATTTT

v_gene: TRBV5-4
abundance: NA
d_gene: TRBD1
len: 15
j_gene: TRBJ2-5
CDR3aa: CASSFPGTGGSEQYF
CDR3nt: TGTGCCAGCAGCTTTCCCGGGACAGGGGGCAGTGAGCAGTACTTC

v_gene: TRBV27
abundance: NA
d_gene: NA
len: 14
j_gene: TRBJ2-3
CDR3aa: CASSGRGITDTQYF
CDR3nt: TGTGCCAGCAGTGGGAGGGGGATCACAGATACGCAGTATTTT

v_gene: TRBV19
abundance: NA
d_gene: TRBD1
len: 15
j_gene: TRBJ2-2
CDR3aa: CASSTRTGWTGELFF
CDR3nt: TGTGCCAGTAGTACCCGGACAGGGTGGACCGGGGAGCTGTTTTTT

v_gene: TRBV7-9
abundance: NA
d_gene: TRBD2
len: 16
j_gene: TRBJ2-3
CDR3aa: CASSQLGREGTDTQYF
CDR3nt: TGTGCCAGCAGCCAGTTGGGGCGGGAGGGCACAGATACGCAGTATTTT

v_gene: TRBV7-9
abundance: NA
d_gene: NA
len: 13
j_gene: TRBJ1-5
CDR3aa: CASSLQNNQPQHF
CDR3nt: TGTGCCAGCAGCTTACAAAATAATCAGCCCCAGCATTTT

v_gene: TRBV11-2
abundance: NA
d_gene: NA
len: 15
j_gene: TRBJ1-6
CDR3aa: CASSPGQSYNSPLHF
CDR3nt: TGTGCCAGCAGCCCCGGACAGAGTTATAATTCACCCCTCCACTTT

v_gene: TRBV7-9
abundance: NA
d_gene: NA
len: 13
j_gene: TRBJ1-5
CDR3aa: CASSSWGEGPQHF
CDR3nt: TGTGCCAGCAGCTCCTGGGGGGAGGGGCCCCAGCATTTT

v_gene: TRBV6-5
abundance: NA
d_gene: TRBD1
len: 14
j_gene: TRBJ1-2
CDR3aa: CASGARQGDYGYTF
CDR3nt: TGTGCCAGCGGGGCCCGACAGGGTGACTATGGCTACACCTTC

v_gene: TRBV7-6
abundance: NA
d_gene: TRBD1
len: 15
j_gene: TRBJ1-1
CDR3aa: CASSYSTGGRTEAFF
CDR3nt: TGTGCCAGCAGTTACTCGACAGGGGGTCGTACTGAAGCTTTCTTT

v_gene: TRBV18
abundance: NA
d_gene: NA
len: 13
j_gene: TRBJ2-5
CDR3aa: CASSPGSRETQYF
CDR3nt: TGTGCCAGCTCACCCGGTTCCCGGGAGACCCAGTACTTC

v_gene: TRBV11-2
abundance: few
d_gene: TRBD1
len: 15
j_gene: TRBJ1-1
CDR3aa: CASSKKQGANTEAFF
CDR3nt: TGTGCCAGCAGCAAGAAACAGGGGGCGAACACTGAAGCTTTCTTT

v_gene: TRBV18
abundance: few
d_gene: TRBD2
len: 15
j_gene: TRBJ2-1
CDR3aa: CASSPLAGGSNEQFF
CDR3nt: TGTGCCAGCTCACCCCTAGCGGGAGGATCTAATGAGCAGTTCTTC

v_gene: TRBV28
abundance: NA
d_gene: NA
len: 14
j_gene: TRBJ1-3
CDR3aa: CASSWGGSGNTIYF
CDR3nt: TGTGCCAGCAGTTGGGGCGGATCTGGAAACACCATATATTTT

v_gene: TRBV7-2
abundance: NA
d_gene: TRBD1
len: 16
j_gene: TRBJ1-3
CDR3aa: CASSRDGQGSRDTIYF
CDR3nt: TGTGCCAGCAGCCGAGACGGACAGGGCTCAAGAGACACCATATATTTT

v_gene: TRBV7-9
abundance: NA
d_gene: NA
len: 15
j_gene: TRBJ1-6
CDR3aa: CASSLGGTDTSPLHF
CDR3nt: TGTGCCAGCAGCTTAGGAGGTACCGATACATCACCCCTCCACTTT

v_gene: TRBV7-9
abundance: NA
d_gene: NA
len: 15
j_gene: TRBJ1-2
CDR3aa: CASSLSGDGTDGYTF
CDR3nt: TGTGCCAGCAGCTTATCAGGGGATGGAACGGATGGCTACACCTTC

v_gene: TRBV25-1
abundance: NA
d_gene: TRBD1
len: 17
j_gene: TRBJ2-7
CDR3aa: CASSSPGTGGGNYEQYF
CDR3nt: TGTGCCAGCAGTTCTCCCGGGACAGGGGGGGGAAACTACGAGCAGTACTTC

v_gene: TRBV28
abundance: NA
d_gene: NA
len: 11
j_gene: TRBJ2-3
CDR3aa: CATQGLDTQYF
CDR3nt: TGTGCCACCCAGGGCCTGGATACGCAGTATTTT

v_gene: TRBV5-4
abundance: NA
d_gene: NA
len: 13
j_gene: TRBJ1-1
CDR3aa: CASSLLPQGRAFF
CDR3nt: TGTGCCAGCAGCTTGTTGCCTCAGGGTCGAGCTTTCTTT

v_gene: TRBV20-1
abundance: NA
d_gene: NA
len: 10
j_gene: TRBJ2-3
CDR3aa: CSASLDTQYF
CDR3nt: TGCAGTGCATCACTAGATACGCAGTATTTT

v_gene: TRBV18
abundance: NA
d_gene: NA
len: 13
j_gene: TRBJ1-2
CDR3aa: CASSLQGVYGYTF
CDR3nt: TGTGCCAGCTCACTCCAGGGTGTCTATGGCTACACCTTC

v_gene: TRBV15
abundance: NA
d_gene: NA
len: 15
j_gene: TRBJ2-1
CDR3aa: CATSTGTNTYNEQFF
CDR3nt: TGTGCCACCAGCACGGGGACAAATACCTACAATGAGCAGTTCTTC

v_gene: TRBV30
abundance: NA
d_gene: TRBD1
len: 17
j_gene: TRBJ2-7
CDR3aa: CAWSVLGFRDSNNEQYF
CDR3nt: TGTGCCTGGAGTGTTTTGGGGTTCCGGGACAGTAACAACGAGCAGTACTTC

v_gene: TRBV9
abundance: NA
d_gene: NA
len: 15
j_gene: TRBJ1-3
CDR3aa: CASSVAPGVGNTIYF
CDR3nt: TGTGCCAGCAGCGTAGCTCCAGGGGTCGGAAACACCATATATTTT

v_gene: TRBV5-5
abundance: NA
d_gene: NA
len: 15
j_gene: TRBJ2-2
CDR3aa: CASSFVRENTGELFF
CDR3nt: TGTGCCAGCAGCTTTGTGCGGGAGAACACCGGGGAGCTGTTTTTT

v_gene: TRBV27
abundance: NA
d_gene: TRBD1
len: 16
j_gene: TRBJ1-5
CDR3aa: CASSPSQGASNQPQHF
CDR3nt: TGTGCCAGCAGTCCCTCACAGGGGGCGAGCAATCAGCCCCAGCATTTT

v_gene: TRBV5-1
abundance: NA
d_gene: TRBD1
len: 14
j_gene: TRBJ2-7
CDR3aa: CASSPGQGIPEQYF
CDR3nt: TGCGCCAGCAGCCCGGGACAGGGAATTCCCGAGCAGTACTTC

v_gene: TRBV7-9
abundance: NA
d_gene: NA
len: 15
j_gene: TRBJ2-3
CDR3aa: CASSLGSAGTDTQYF
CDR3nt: TGTGCCAGCAGCTTAGGGTCTGCAGGCACAGATACGCAGTATTTT

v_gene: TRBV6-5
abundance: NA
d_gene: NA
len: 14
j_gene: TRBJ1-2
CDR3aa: CASSSGPGNYGYTF
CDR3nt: TGTGCCAGCAGTTCCGGGCCGGGGAACTATGGCTACACCTTC

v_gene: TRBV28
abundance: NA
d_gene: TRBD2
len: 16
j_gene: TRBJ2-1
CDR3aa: CASSLTLAGGRNEQFF
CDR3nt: TGTGCCAGCAGTCTCACCCTAGCGGGGGGGCGTAATGAGCAGTTCTTC

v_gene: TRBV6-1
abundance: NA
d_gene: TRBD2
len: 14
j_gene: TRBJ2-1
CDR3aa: CASRRTSGDNEQFF
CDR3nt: TGTGCCAGCAGACGTACTAGCGGGGACAATGAGCAGTTCTTC

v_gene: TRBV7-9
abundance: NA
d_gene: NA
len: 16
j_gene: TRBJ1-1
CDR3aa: CASSEQAGPMNTEAFF
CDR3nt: TGTGCCAGCAGCGAACAGGCGGGACCTATGAACACTGAAGCTTTCTTT

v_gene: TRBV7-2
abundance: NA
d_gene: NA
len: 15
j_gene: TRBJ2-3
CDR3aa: CASSPHQTSTDTQYF
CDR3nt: TGTGCCAGCAGCCCCCACCAAACTAGCACAGATACGCAGTATTTT

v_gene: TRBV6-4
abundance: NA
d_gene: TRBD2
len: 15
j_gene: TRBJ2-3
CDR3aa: CASSDSKRGPDTQYF
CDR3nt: TGTGCCAGCAGTGACTCTAAGCGGGGGCCAGATACGCAGTATTTT

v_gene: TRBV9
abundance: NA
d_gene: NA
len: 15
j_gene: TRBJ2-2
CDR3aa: CASSPRAGNTGELFF
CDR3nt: TGTGCCAGCAGCCCCCGCGCCGGGAACACCGGGGAGCTGTTTTTT

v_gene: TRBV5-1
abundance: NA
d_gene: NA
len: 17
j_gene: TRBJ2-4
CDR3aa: CASSADPGRTARNIQYF
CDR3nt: TGCGCCAGCAGCGCGGATCCCGGCCGAACCGCCCGAAACATTCAGTACTTC

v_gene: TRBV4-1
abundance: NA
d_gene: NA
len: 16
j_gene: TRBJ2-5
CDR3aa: CASSQGVQRVQETQYF
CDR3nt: TGCGCCAGCAGCCAAGGGGTACAGCGGGTCCAAGAGACCCAGTACTTC

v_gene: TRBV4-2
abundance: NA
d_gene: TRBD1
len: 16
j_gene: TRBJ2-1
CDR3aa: CASSQPPGQIYNEQFF
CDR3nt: TGTGCCAGCAGCCAACCTCCGGGACAGATATACAATGAGCAGTTCTTC

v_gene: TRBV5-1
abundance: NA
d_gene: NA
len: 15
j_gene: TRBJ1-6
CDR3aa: CASSLDTGSNSPLHF
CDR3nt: TGCGCCAGCAGCTTGGACACTGGGAGTAATTCACCCCTCCACTTT

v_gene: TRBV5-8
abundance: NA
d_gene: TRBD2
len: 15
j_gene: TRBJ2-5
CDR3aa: CASSFGGGTEETQYF
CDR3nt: TGTGCCAGCAGCTTTGGCGGGGGGACCGAAGAGACCCAGTACTTC

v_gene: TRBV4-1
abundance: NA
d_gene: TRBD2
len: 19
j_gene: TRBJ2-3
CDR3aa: CASSPIVRRGRALVDTQYF
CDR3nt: TGCGCCAGCAGCCCAATAGTCCGGCGCGGGAGGGCCCTGGTAGATACGCAGTATTTT